Given below is one T cell receptor (beta chain) in context. Its antigen is unknown. This entry comes from a study of shared clonotypes between healthy human individuals. Study-level results: Some naive CD4 clonotypes, 4% to 6%, turned up in common across a few donors. Although depth was large, rarefaction showed that sequencing of the sorted subsets was incomplete. Among non-shared clonotypes, generation probabilities were lower than among those shared by all four donors.

How the authors handled the data: Junction-only immunoSEQ sequences carried no quality scores, so filtering differed. Produced via immunoSEQ multiplex PCR; TCRdb's table is partial and in-frame only. V, J and clone size are taken as reported in that table, and D and trimming were inferred from the DNA itself. There are 2 million to 3 million clones in the sample; roughly 93% occur only once, and roughly 0.36% lies in the top ten. The V segment lost 5 bases and the J segment 4 bases; nucleotides outside the gene matches: 4. The CDR3 sequence is 14 residues long. Germline CDR1 SGHTA, CDR2 FQGNSA. This chain uses TRBV7-2 with TRBJ2-5, with 10 bases lining up with TRBD2. The receptor was isolated from a man aged 18 to 29 in good health. Some clones in this sample may be carry-over from other donors' samples. Sequencing was performed on naive CD4+ T cells from PBMCs. Noted subset: CD45RA+ positively selected. The CDR3 coding sequence is TGTGCCAGCAGCCACGGACTAGCGGCAGAGACCCAGTACTTC. Encoded protein: CASSHGLAAETQYF.